This TCR beta chain was retrieved from a study of beta chain features in type 1 diabetes. Whole-study results and caveats: Moderate yet significant TCRB CDR3 shortening was seen in Type 1 diabetes patients in all four CD4+ subsets. Fewer insertions but more deletions were seen at VDJ junctions in type 1 diabetes patients.

Expressed TCRB transcripts were sequenced after all isolated RNA was converted to cDNA. Profiled with immunoSEQ multiplex PCR; TCRdb holds only in-frame clones, not every one. The sample records some 330,000 clones, around 12% being singletons. For this clone: Its matching antigen is unknown.

This CDR3 has 15 residues. Trimming cost V 4 bases and J 1 base; bases outside gene matches: 3. Germline lookup yields CDR1 LGHNA and CDR2 YNFKEQ. The chain couples TRBV4-2 to TRBJ1-4, with 7 bases matching TRBD1. The specimen was naive CD4+ T cells from blood. The receptor was isolated from a woman aged 18-29 years with type 1 diabetes. The CDR3 loop reads CASSPDRVTNEKLFF. The CDR3 bases are TGTGCCAGCAGCCCCGACAGGGTAACTAATGAAAAACTGTTTTTT.